A selection of T cell receptor beta chains follows, all from one sample in a study of blood T cell repertoires in COVID-19. This table comes from immunoSEQ multiplex PCR, and its TCRdb copy is limited to in-frame clones, with some not included. The data hold a few hundred thousand clones, with approximately 88% observed a single time. Sequenced: PBMCs or T cells enriched from blood (not recorded which). The receptors here all came from a woman between 35 and 50 years old who had been exposed to COVID-19. CDR3s leave out the opening cysteine and the closing phenylalanine or tryptophan. D genes are given only for firm matches. A clone size is listed for some rows: how often the clone was seen (once, few, many), or a class if it is expanded.

NA | NA | TRBV11-3 | ASSLGRDGADTQY
TRBD2 | NA | TRBV27 | ASSFSGRGETQY
TRBD1 | NA | TRBV27 | ASSHLGQGADTQY
NA | NA | TRBV28 | ASSPGSSYEQY
NA | NA | TRBV5-1 | ASSLGESNQPQH
NA | once | TRBV10-3 | AISVGTSANTEAF
NA | NA | TRBV27 | ASSRGNEKLF
TRBD1 | NA | TRBV4-1 | ASSQDTPGQGAFGVF
TRBD1 | NA | TRBV4-1 | ASSQGTGTGEQY
TRBD1 | NA | TRBV18 | ASSPGTGGFYGYT
NA | NA | TRBV6-6 | ASSPMSQPQH
TRBD2 | NA | TRBV5-6 | ASSDLAGVNTGELF
TRBD1 | NA | TRBV19 | ASTGGETQY